One sample yielded the 10 T cell receptor beta chains listed below, sequenced in a study of blood T cells in healthy people across ages. It was with a sample-barcoded 5' primer and a J-beta primer mix that a second PCR of roughly 6 to 11 cycles was run. Using its own MiXCR run on the 5' RACE reads, TCRdb lists one record per CDR3 protein. The sample has about 1.5 million distinct CDR3 sequences, about 40% seen once; the top ten hold 7.9%. Sequences were obtained from blood. The receptors stem from a young woman in good health.

The chain recombines TRBV21-1 with TRBJ2-1. TRBV21-1 represents a pseudogene. This CDR3 contains 10 residues. The CDR3 protein is CAGSTNEQFF. CDR3 nucleotides: TGTGCCGGCAGCACGAATGAGCAGTTCTTC.

This clonotype has only a few counts. This chain uses TRBV9 with TRBJ2-1; 8 bases agree with TRBD2. V shed 4 bases and J 5 bases; nucleotides not matched to a gene: 5. The CDR3 has 14 residues. In germline, CDR1 is SGDLS, CDR2 YYNGEE. CDR3 in amino acids: CASSTGLGNNEQFF. In DNA form, the CDR3 reads TGTGCCAGCAGCACGGGACTAGGTAACAATGAGCAGTTCTTC.

The J gene is TRBJ2-7, the V gene TRBV29-1; D remains ambiguous. The V end lost 4 bases, the J end lost 2 bases, and 9 bases lay between the germline ends. CDR3 length equals 12 residues. CDR1 is SQVTM and CDR2 is ANQGSEA in the germline V gene. CDR3 residues: CSVAGDPYEQYF. The CDR3 DNA follows: TGCAGCGTTGCCGGAGACCCCTACGAGCAGTACTTC.

The rearrangement uses TRBV2 and TRBJ1-4; tentative D call: TRBD1 (5 bases). The CDR3 is 15 amino acids. Between the trimmed V and J ends, which lost 1 base and 7 bases, there was a span of 13 bases. CDR1 and CDR2 from the germline V gene are SNHLY and FYNNEI. The CDR3 here is CASSEEGPTSEKLFF. The CDR3 DNA sequence: TGTGCCAGCAGTGAAGAGGGGCCCACGAGTGAAAAACTGTTTTTT.

This clonotype was seen a handful of times. This rearrangement joins TRBV20-1 to TRBJ2-3, with a weak D call TRBD1 (5 bases). This CDR3 comprises 8 residues. V was pared by 6 bases and J by 10 bases, with 5 bases between. Germline-derived CDR1 and CDR2 are DFQATT and SNEGSKA (reference sequence). CDR3 residues: CSARAQYF. In nucleotides, the CDR3 is TGCAGTGCCAGGGCGCAGTATTTT.

The sample holds many counts of this clonotype. The V and J genes are TRBV29-1 and TRBJ2-5; 10 bases match TRBD2. The V and J ends lost 7 bases and 1 base, in that order; junction bases with no gene match: 3. Germline V gene lookup returns CDR1 SQVTM and CDR2 ANQGSEA. The CDR3 is 13 residues long. The CDR3 protein is CSGRTSGQETQYF. In DNA, the CDR3 is TGCAGCGGCCGGACTAGCGGCCAAGAGACCCAGTACTTC.

This clonotype was seen a handful of times. The V and J genes are TRBV5-1 and TRBJ2-1; D is ambiguous. Germline V gene sequence: CDR1 SGHRS, CDR2 YFSETQ. This CDR3 has 16 residues. V lost 0 bases and J 4 bases, leaving 14 bases between the germline ends. The CDR3 sequence: CASSLAPEKLYNEQFF. DNA for the CDR3: TGCGCCAGCAGCTTGGCCCCAGAAAAACTATACAATGAGCAGTTCTTC.

J is TRBJ1-2 and V is TRBV6-5; a possible D gene is TRBD1 (5 bases). From germline, CDR1 is MNHEY and CDR2 SVGAGI. Trimming shortened V by 0 bases and J by 10 bases, and 12 bases separated the two germline ends. The CDR3 has 13 residues. In DNA form, the CDR3 reads TGTGCCAGCAGTTACTCCCGCGGGGCGATCTACACCTTC. This translates into CASSYSRGAIYTF.

V is TRBV7-8 and J is TRBJ2-5; TRBD2 matches 14 bases. There are 18 residues in the CDR3. J was trimmed by 5 bases and V by 4 bases; bases with no gene match: 12. The V gene's germline CDR1 is SGHVS and CDR2 FQNEAQ. For the CDR3, the DNA is TGTGCCAGCAGCTCGAGACTAGCGGGGGGGTTAGTTGGTGAGACCCAGTACTTC. Amino acid sequence: CASSSRLAGGLVGETQYF.

A remark on this clonotype: This sequence may be a read error, since a much larger clone differs from it by one base. The chain is built from TRBV7-9 and TRBJ2-5, with a tentative D call TRBD1 (7 bases). The CDR3 loop spans 13 amino acids. CDR1 SEHNR and CDR2 FQNEAQ come from the germline V gene (reference sequence). CDR3 bases: TGTGTCAGCAGCGCGGGGACAGAAGAGACCCAGTACTTC. Protein: CVSSAGTEETQYF.